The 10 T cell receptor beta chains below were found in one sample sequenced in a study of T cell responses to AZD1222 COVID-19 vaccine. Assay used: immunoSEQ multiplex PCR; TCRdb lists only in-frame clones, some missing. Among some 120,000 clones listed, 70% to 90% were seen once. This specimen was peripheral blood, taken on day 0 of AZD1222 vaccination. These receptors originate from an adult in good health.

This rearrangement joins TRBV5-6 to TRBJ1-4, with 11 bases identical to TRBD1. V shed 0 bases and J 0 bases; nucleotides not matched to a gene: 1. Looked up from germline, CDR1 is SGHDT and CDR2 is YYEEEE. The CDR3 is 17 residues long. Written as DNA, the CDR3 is TGTGCCAGCAGCTTGGGGACAGGGGGCCCAACTAATGAAAAACTGTTTTTT. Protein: CASSLGTGGPTNEKLFF.

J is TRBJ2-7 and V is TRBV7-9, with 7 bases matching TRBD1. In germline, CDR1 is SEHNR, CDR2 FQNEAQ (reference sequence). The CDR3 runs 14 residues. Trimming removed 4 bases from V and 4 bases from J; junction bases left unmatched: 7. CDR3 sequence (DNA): TGTGCCAGCAGCTCCGACAGGGAAGGGTACGAGCAGTACTTC. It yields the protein CASSSDREGYEQYF.

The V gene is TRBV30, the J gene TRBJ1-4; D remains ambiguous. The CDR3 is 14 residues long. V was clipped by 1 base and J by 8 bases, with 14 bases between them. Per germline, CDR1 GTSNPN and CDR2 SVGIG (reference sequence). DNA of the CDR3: TGTGCCTGGAGTGAGCTCCCCCGGATGGAAAAACTGTTTTTT. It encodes CAWSELPRMEKLFF.

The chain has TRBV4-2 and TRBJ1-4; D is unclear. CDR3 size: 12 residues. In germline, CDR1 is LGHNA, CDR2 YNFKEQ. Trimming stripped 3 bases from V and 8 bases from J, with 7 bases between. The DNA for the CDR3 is TGTGCCAGCAGCCACCTGGGAGAAAAACTGTTTTTT. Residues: CASSHLGEKLFF.

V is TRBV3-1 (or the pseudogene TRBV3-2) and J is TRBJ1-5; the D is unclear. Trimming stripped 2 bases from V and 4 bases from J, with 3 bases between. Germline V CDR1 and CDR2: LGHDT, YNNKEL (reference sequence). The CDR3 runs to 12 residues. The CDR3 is CASSQNNQPQHF. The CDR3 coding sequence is TGTGCCAGCAGCCAAAATAATCAGCCCCAGCATTTT.

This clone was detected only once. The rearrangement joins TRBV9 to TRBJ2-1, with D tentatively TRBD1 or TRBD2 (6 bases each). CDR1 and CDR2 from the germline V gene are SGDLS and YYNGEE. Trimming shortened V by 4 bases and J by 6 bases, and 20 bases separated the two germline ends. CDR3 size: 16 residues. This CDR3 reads CASSHPGGTRLNEQFF. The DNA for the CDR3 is TGTGCCAGCAGCCATCCGGGCGGGACACGACTCAATGAGCAGTTCTTC.

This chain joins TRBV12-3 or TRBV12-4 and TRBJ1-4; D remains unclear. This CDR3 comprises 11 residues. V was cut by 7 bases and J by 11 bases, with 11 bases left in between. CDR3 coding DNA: TGTGCCAGCACCGACCTTGAGAAACTGTTTTTT. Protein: CASTDLEKLFF.

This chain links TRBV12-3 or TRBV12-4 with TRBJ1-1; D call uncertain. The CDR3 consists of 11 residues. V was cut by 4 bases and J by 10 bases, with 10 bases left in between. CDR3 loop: CASSSNFGAFF. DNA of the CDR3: TGTGCCAGCAGTTCGAATTTTGGAGCTTTCTTT.

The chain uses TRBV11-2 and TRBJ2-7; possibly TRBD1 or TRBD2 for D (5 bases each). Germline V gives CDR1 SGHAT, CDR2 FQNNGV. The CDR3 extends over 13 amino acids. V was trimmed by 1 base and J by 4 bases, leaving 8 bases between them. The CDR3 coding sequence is TGTGCCAGCAGCTTAGGGGACGGATACGAGCAGTACTTC. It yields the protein CASSLGDGYEQYF.

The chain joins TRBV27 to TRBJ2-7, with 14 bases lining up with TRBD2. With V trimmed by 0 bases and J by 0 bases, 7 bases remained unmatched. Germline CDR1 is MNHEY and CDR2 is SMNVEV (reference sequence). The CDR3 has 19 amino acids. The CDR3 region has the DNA TGTGCCAGCAGTTTATCCGGACTAGCGGGGGGCAACCCCTCCTACGAGCAGTACTTC. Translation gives CASSLSGLAGGNPSYEQYF.